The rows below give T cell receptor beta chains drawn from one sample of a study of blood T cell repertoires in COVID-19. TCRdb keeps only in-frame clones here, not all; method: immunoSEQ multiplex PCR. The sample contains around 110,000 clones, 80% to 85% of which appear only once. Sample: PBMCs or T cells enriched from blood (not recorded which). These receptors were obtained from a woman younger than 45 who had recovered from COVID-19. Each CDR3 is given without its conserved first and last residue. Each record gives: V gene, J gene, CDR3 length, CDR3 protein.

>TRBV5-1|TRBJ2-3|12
ASSSGSGSDTQY
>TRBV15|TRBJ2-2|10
ATSRPAGELF
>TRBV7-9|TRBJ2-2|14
ASSSRDRGNTGELF
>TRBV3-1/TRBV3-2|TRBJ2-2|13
ASSYGTGVAGELF
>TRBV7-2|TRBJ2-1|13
ASSSGLEPQGEQF
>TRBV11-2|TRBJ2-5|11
ASSLRGVETQY
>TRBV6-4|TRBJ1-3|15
ASSDRAGEFSGNTIY
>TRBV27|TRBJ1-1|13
ASSPTNRGHTEAF
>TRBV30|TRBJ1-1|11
AWKGQTYTEAF
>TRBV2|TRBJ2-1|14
ASRKGLAGGHNEQF
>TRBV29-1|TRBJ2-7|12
SVLLRATSYEQY
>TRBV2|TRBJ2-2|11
ASSKSYTGELF
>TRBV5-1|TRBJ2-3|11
ASSLGTRGPQY
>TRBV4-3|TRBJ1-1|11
ASSPSTRQRAF
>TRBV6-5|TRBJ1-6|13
ASRPTAPFGSPLH
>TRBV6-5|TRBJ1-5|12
ASNAGVSNQPQH
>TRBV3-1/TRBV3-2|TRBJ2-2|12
ASSTTGGIGELF
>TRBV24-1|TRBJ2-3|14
ATSDRGQGASDTQY
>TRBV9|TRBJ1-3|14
ASSAGTGGTGNTIY
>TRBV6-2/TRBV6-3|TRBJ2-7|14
ASSPLAGRGYYEQY
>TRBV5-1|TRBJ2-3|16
ASSGLASGAGRADTQY
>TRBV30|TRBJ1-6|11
AWSGTEVQPLH
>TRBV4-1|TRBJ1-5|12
ASSQGWRNQPQH